This passage covers 5 T cell receptor beta chains from one sample sequenced in a study of T cell responses to AZD1222 COVID-19 vaccine. Profiled with immunoSEQ multiplex PCR; TCRdb holds only in-frame clones, not every one. The data contain about 150,000 clones, about nine tenths of them singletons. The material was peripheral blood, obtained on day 0 of AZD1222 vaccination. Receptors were obtained from an adult in good health.

The chain carries TRBV6-4 and TRBJ2-3, with D possibly TRBD2 on 6 matching bases. From germline, CDR1 is MRHNA and CDR2 SNTAGT. V shed 4 bases and J shed 0 bases, with 11 bases lying between them. This CDR3 has 15 amino acids. CDR3 nucleotide sequence: TGTGCCAGCAGTGTGGGACTCTCTAGCACAGATACGCAGTATTTT. Amino acid sequence: CASSVGLSSTDTQYF.

V and J are TRBV19 and TRBJ1-5; D not certain. Per germline, CDR1 LNHDA and CDR2 SQIVND (reference sequence). The CDR3 totals 16 residues. With 4 bases removed from V and 3 bases from J, the gap between germline ends came to 16 bases. This CDR3 is CASSTRGENFNQPQHF. The CDR3 region has the DNA TGTGCCAGTAGTACTCGTGGCGAGAACTTCAATCAGCCCCAGCATTTT.

The rearrangement links TRBV27 to TRBJ2-3; 7 bases line up with TRBD2. The CDR3 has 14 amino acids. V was clipped by 6 bases and J by 3 bases; unmatched bases: 6. CDR1 is MNHEY and CDR2 is SMNVEV in the germline V gene (reference sequence). CDR3 loop: CASRRELKTDTQYF. The CDR3 bases are TGTGCCAGCAGGCGGGAGTTGAAGACAGATACGCAGTATTTT.

The DNA of the CDR3 is TGTGCCAGCAGCTTAGGAAGGGGAGAAGCTTTCTTT. Protein: CASSLGRGEAFF. The genes are TRBV13 and TRBJ1-1; D may be TRBD1 (5 bases). This CDR3 region has 12 residues. Germline V gene lookup returns CDR1 PRHDT and CDR2 FYEKMQ (reference sequence). The V end lost 0 bases, the J end lost 8 bases, and 7 bases lay between the germline ends.

The J gene is TRBJ1-3, the V gene TRBV7-2; possible D gene TRBD1, 5 bases. Germline lookup yields CDR1 SGHTA and CDR2 FQGNSA. The V end was cut by 5 bases, the J end by 0 bases, with 14 bases between. CDR3 length: 16 residues. The CDR3 protein is CASSPRDVRSGNTIYF. The CDR3 nucleotides read TGTGCCAGCAGCCCCCGGGACGTGCGCTCTGGAAACACCATATATTTT. Full variable domain (remainder filled in from reference TRBV7-2 and TRBJ1-3): GAGVSQSPSNKVTEKGKDVELRCDPISGHTALYWYRQSLGQGLEFLIYFQGNSAPDKSGLPSDRFSAERTGGSVSTLTIQRTQQEDSAVYLCASSPRDVRSGNTIYFGEGSWLTVV.